What follows are 21 T cell receptor beta chains derived from one specimen sequenced in a study of T cells in Graves' hyperthyroidism and ophthalmopathy. TCR beta CDR3 regions were amplified from RNA transcripts. The HTBI primer set was used in a first-round RT-PCR of the TCR CDR3. MiXCR was run by TCRdb on the multiplex PCR reads, yielding one entry per CDR3 protein. Of about 50,000 distinct CDR3 sequences listed, around half are singletons. The specimen was peripheral blood or thyroid tissue (not recorded which). Every receptor here comes from a woman between 45 and 60 years old with Graves' hyperthyroidism.

The rearrangement joins TRBV19 to TRBJ1-5; 7 bases agree with TRBD1. Germline CDR1 is LNHDA and CDR2 is SQIVND (reference sequence). The CDR3 totals 14 residues. V dropped 7 bases and J dropped 3; count of bases not matched to a gene: 6. CDR3 nucleotide sequence: TGTGCCAGTAATCGGGACAGATACAATCAGCCCCAGCATTTT. Its protein is CASNRDRYNQPQHF.

The table lists this clonotype with many counts. The J gene is TRBJ2-5, the V gene TRBV24-1; TRBD1 aligns across 7 bases. Germline V lookup: CDR1 KGHDR, CDR2 SFDVKD. V was pared by 4 bases and J by 4 bases, with 8 bases of the junction left unmatched. CDR3 size: 15 residues. The CDR3 region has the DNA TGTGCCACCAGTGAGCCCGACCCAGGGGGAGAGACCCAGTACTTC. It yields the protein CATSEPDPGGETQYF.

This clonotype appeared a single time. The chain has TRBV29-1 and TRBJ1-1, with TRBD1 identical over 7 bases. V was pared by 7 bases and J by 11 bases, with 13 bases of the junction left unmatched. The germline V gene encodes CDR1 SQVTM and CDR2 ANQGSEA. This CDR3 has 12 residues. The CDR3 protein is CSAQIGQGEAFF. CDR3 nucleotide sequence: TGCAGCGCCCAAATAGGGCAGGGGGAGGCTTTCTTT.

This clonotype was picked up many times. The genes are TRBV6-4 and TRBJ2-2; 8 bases align to TRBD2. This CDR3 comprises 14 residues. Trimming at V came to 4 bases and at J to 8 bases, leaving 6 bases not matched to a gene. CDR1 is MRHNA and CDR2 is SNTAGT in the germline V gene. The CDR3 spells CASSVKLAAGELFF. CDR3 bases: TGTGCCAGCAGTGTGAAACTAGCGGCTGGGGAGCTGTTTTTT.

This clonotype was counted at least ten times. Given a much more abundant clone one base away, this may be a read error. The gene calls are TRBV13 and TRBJ2-2; 9 bases line up with TRBD2. V dropped 5 bases and J dropped 3; count of bases not matched to a gene: 10. The CDR3 is made up of 17 amino acids. Looked up from germline, CDR1 is PRHDT and CDR2 is FYEKMQ (reference sequence). CDR3 sequence: CASSDGLAGDDTGELFF. CDR3 bases: TGTGCCAGCAGCGACGGGTTAGCGGGAGATGACACCGGGGAGCTGTTTTTT.

This clonotype appeared once. This chain joins TRBV20-1 and TRBJ2-5; 11 bases map to TRBD2. CDR1 is DFQATT, CDR2 SNEGSKA, per germline (reference sequence). CDR3 length: 16 amino acids. V dropped 3 bases and J dropped 5; count of bases not matched to a gene: 11. The CDR3 reads CSARGELAGARETQYF. The CDR3 DNA sequence: TGCAGTGCTAGGGGGGAACTAGCGGGAGCCCGGGAGACCCAGTACTTC.

This clonotype came up many times. The chain is built from TRBV19 and TRBJ1-1; D is unresolved. The V end lost 5 bases, the J end lost 0 bases, and 13 bases lay between the germline ends. The germline V gene encodes CDR1 LNHDA and CDR2 SQIVND (reference sequence). This CDR3 comprises 15 residues. CDR3 in amino acids: CASSAGRVLNTEAFF. CDR3 nucleotides: TGTGCCAGTAGTGCGGGCCGTGTACTGAACACTGAAGCTTTCTTT.

The rearrangement uses TRBV7-9 and TRBJ2-7; the match to TRBD1 covers 10 bases. The CDR3 sequence is 14 residues long. V was pared by 5 bases and J by 5 bases, with 6 bases of the junction left unmatched. Germline CDR1 SEHNR, CDR2 FQNEAQ (reference sequence). The DNA for the CDR3 is TGTGCCAGCAGCCCCGGGACAGGGGCCGACGAGCAGTACTTC. This sequence encodes CASSPGTGADEQYF.

CDR3 sequence reads: CASSSGQGADGYTF. For the CDR3, the DNA is TGTGCCAGCAGCTCAGGACAGGGGGCAGACGGCTACACCTTC. The rearrangement links TRBV7-9 to TRBJ1-2; 11 bases agree with TRBD1. The CDR3 has 14 amino acids. Germline CDR1 SEHNR, CDR2 FQNEAQ (reference sequence). V dropped 4 bases and J dropped 8; count of bases not matched to a gene: 6.

In this sample, this clonotype turned up many times. The J gene is TRBJ1-3, the V gene TRBV10-3; D remains unclear. The CDR3 covers 14 residues. Germline V gene lookup returns CDR1 ENHRY and CDR2 SYGVKD. Trimming left V 7 bases short and J 0 bases short, with 10 bases between. DNA for the CDR3: TGTGCCATCACCCAGTACAGCTCTGGAAACACCATATATTTT. This encodes CAITQYSSGNTIYF.

The CDR3 loop reads CASSQGANVLTF. The CDR3 coding sequence is TGTGCCAGCAGTCAGGGGGCCAACGTCCTGACTTTC. This chain links TRBV2 with TRBJ2-6; the D is unclear. The CDR3 is 12 amino acids. From germline, CDR1 is SNHLY and CDR2 FYNNEI. V shed 5 bases and J shed 4 bases, with 3 bases lying between them.

This clonotype was observed many times. The J gene is TRBJ2-3, the V gene TRBV24-1; D is ambiguous. V was pared by 3 bases and J by 5 bases, with 17 bases between. The CDR3 is made up of 16 amino acids. The germline V gene has CDR1 KGHDR and CDR2 SFDVKD. The CDR3, as DNA: TGTGCCACCAGTGATCCACAACCGGGCGGCAGAGATACGCAGTATTTT. This codes for CATSDPQPGGRDTQYF.

In this sample, this clonotype turned up many times. The rearrangement uses TRBV19 and TRBJ1-1, with unresolved D. V gave up 9 bases and J gave up 6 bases, with 14 bases separating them. In germline, CDR1 is LNHDA, CDR2 SQIVND (reference sequence). The CDR3 totals 12 residues. In nucleotides, the CDR3 is TGTGCCAGCCACGGTTCGAGGGCTGAAGCTTTCTTT. Residues: CASHGSRAEAFF.

This rearrangement joins TRBV29-1 to TRBJ1-2; maybe TRBD1 (5 bases). V lost 7 bases and J 3 bases, leaving 15 bases between the germline ends. The CDR3 has 13 amino acids. Germline V lookup: CDR1 SQVTM, CDR2 ANQGSEA. DNA for the CDR3: TGCAGCGGAGGTCAGGGATCGGACTATGGCTACACCTTC. It codes for CSGGQGSDYGYTF.

The chain is built from TRBV15 and TRBJ2-5, with a tentative D call TRBD1 (6 bases). The CDR3 runs 16 residues. V lost 3 bases to trimming and J lost 5 bases, with 19 bases between them. Germline lookup yields CDR1 LNHNV and CDR2 YYDKDF (reference sequence). The CDR3 nucleotides are TGTGCCACCAGCAGCCAAGTTTTTGGGGGCCGGGAGACCCAGTACTTC. Translation: CATSSQVFGGRETQYF.

There are many counts of this clonotype. The chain has TRBV5-1 and TRBJ2-5; D uncertain. Germline lookup yields CDR1 SGHRS and CDR2 YFSETQ. Between the trimmed V and J ends, which lost 4 bases and 0 bases, there was a span of 1 base. The CDR3 extends over 11 amino acids. CDR3 coding DNA: TGCGCCAGCAGCGACCAAGAGACCCAGTACTTC. Translating gives CASSDQETQYF.

This clonotype is labeled as medium-sized. The rearrangement links TRBV25-1 to TRBJ1-1; 7 bases match TRBD1. V trimming: 3 bases; J trimming: 3 bases; junction bases outside the gene matches: 7. Germline V lookup: CDR1 MGHDK, CDR2 SYGVNS. The CDR3 covers 15 residues. CDR3 DNA: TGTGCCAGCAGTGATCCGACAGGGTCGTACACTGAAGCTTTCTTT. It codes for CASSDPTGSYTEAFF.

In this sample, this clonotype turned up a few times. J is TRBJ2-7 and V is TRBV20-1; a weak D match, TRBD2 (5 bases). This CDR3 region has 13 residues. The ends were cut back, 6 bases at V and 2 bases at J, with 14 bases in the middle. Germline V lookup: CDR1 DFQATT, CDR2 SNEGSKA (reference sequence). The CDR3 sequence: CSAGTRTAYEQYF. The CDR3 nucleotides are TGCAGTGCGGGAACTAGAACTGCCTACGAGCAGTACTTC.

This clonotype was seen repeatedly, ten times or more. As DNA, the CDR3 is TGTGCCAGCAGCTTAGGATCTCTAGGAGTGGGGCAGTATTTT. This translates into CASSLGSLGVGQYF. The chain is built from TRBV11-2 and TRBJ2-3; no reliable D call. CDR1 and CDR2 from the germline V gene are SGHAT and FQNNGV. Deletions cut 1 base from V and 11 bases from J, with 16 bases between. This CDR3 region has 14 residues.

This rearrangement joins TRBV7-3 to TRBJ1-5; no clear D. Germline CDR1 and CDR2: SGHTA and FQGTGA. Trimming shortened V by 0 bases and J by 8 bases, and 8 bases separated the two germline ends. The CDR3 covers 13 residues. CDR3 protein: CASSLTGSKPQHF. CDR3 nucleotide sequence: TGTGCCAGCAGCTTAACTGGAAGTAAGCCCCAGCATTTT.

In the case of this clonotype: The germline gene is not matched at one end of the junction; a read error may be the cause. The chain joins TRBV5-1 to TRBJ1-4; TRBD1 matches 11 bases. This CDR3 has 14 amino acids. Germline assignment: CDR1 SGHRS and CDR2 YFSETQ. This chain's CDR3 is CASKGGTGGEKLVF. DNA of the CDR3: TGCGCCAGCAAGGGTGGGACAGGGGGTGAAAAACTGGTTTTT.